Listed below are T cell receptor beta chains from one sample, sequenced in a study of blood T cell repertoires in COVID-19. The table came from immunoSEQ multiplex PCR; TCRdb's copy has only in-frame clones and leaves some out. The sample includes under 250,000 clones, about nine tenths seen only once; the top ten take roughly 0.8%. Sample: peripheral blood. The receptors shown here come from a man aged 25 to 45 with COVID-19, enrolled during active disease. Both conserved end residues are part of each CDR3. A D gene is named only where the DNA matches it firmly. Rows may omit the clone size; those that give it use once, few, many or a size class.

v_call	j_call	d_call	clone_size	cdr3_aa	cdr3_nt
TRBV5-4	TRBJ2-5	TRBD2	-	CASSPERGGRETQYF	TGTGCCAGCAGTCCCGAGCGGGGGGGCCGGGAGACCCAGTACTTC
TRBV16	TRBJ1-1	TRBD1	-	CASSSRTGRTEAFF	TGTGCCAGCAGCTCCCGGACAGGGCGGACTGAAGCTTTCTTT
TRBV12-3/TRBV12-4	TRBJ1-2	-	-	CASSFGEDGGYTF	TGTGCCAGCAGTTTTGGGGAGGACGGTGGCTACACCTTC
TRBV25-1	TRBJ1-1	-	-	CASSPRQGSTEAFF	TGTGCCAGCAGCCCGCGGCAGGGGAGTACTGAAGCTTTCTTT
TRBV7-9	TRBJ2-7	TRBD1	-	CASSLEETGYISYEQYF	TGTGCCAGCAGCTTGGAAGAGACAGGGTATATCTCCTACGAGCAGTACTTC
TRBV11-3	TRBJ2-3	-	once	CASSTDSSTDTQYF	TGTGCCAGCAGCACCGACAGCTCCACAGATACGCAGTATTTT
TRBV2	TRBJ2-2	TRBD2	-	CASRGGTQAGELFF	TGTGCCAGCAGGGGGGGGACTCAGGCCGGGGAGCTGTTTTTT
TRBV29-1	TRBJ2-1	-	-	CSALGLGSYNEQFF	TGCAGCGCCCTAGGTTTAGGTTCCTACAATGAGCAGTTCTTC
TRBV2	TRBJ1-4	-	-	CASMVRRTNEKLFF	TGTGCCAGCATGGTCCGGAGAACTAATGAAAAACTGTTTTTT
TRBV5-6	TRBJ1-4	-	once	CASSLGGTLNEKLFF	TGTGCCAGCAGCTTGGGAGGGACACTAAATGAAAAACTGTTTTTT
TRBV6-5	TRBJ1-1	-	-	CASSYGMNTEAFF	TGTGCCAGCAGTTACGGCATGAACACTGAAGCTTTCTTT
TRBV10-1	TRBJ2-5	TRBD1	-	CASSAGTGVFETQYF	TGCGCCAGCAGTGCCGGGACAGGGGTTTTTGAGACCCAGTACTTC
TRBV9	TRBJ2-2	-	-	CASSVVPGSNTGELFF	TGTGCCAGCAGCGTAGTGCCAGGGTCGAACACCGGGGAGCTGTTTTTT
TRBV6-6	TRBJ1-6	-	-	CASTRRGSYNSPLHF	TGTGCCAGCACCCGGCGGGGGTCCTATAATTCACCCCTCCACTTT
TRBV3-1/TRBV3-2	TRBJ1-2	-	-	CASSQVGARSGYTF	TGTGCCAGCAGCCAAGTGGGGGCGCGCAGCGGCTACACCTTC
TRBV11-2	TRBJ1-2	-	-	CASSPRAGAFGYTF	TGTGCCAGCAGCCCCCGTGCGGGGGCCTTTGGCTACACCTTC
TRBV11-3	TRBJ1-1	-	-	CASSAADSNTEAFF	TGTGCCAGCAGCGCCGCCGACAGTAACACTGAAGCTTTCTTT
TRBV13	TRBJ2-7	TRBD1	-	CASRGQVSGEQYF	TGTGCCAGCAGAGGACAGGTCTCGGGCGAGCAGTACTTC
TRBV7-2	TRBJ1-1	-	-	CASSPDYRDPEAFF	TGTGCCAGCAGCCCTGACTACAGGGATCCGGAAGCTTTCTTT
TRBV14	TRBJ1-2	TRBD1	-	CASSQRTGGGYTF	TGTGCCAGCAGCCAACGGACAGGGGGGGGCTACACCTTC
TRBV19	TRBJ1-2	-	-	CASRGGDGYTF	TGTGCCAGTAGGGGGGGGGATGGCTACACCTTC
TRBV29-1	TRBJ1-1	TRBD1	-	CSADRGNTEAFF	TGCAGCGCCGACAGGGGGAACACTGAAGCTTTCTTT
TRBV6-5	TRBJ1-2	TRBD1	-	CASAYRDSEYYGYTF	TGTGCCAGCGCCTACAGGGACAGTGAATACTATGGCTACACCTTC
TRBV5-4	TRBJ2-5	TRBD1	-	CASSLQGGETQYF	TGTGCCAGCAGCTTACAGGGGGGCGAGACCCAGTACTTC
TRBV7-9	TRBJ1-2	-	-	CASSLARGGSHLYGYTF	TGTGCCAGCAGCTTAGCGCGCGGGGGTTCGCACCTCTATGGCTACACCTTC
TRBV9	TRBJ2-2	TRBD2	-	CASSPRLAGGPGELFF	TGTGCCAGCAGCCCGAGACTAGCGGGGGGGCCCGGGGAGCTGTTTTTT
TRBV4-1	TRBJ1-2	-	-	CASSQDLSVYGYTF	TGCGCCAGCAGCCAAGATTTGTCGGTCTATGGCTACACCTTC
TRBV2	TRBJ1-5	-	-	CASSESGQSVSNQPQHF	TGTGCCAGCAGTGAATCTGGACAGTCCGTGAGCAATCAGCCCCAGCATTTT
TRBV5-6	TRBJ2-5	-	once	CASSLVVPGKETQYF	TGTGCCAGCAGCTTGGTGGTTCCGGGTAAAGAGACCCAGTACTTC
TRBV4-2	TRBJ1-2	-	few	CASSQEISGSYGYTF	TGTGCCAGCAGCCAAGAGATCTCGGGGTCCTATGGCTACACCTTC
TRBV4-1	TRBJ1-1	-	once	CASSHVPPGNTEAFF	TGCGCCAGCAGCCACGTACCCCCGGGGAACACTGAAGCTTTCTTT
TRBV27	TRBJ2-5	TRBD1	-	CASSAGGRETQYF	TGTGCCAGCAGCGCAGGGGGCCGTGAGACCCAGTACTTC
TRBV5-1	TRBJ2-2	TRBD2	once	CASSGTSGGATGELFF	TGCGCCAGCAGCGGAACTAGCGGGGGGGCAACCGGGGAGCTGTTTTTT
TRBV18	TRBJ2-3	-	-	CASSQGSVEGTQYF	TGTGCCAGCTCACAGGGCAGCGTTGAGGGTACGCAGTATTTT
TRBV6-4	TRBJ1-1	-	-	CASSLSGQNTEAFF	TGTGCCAGCAGTCTATCAGGACAGAACACTGAAGCTTTCTTT
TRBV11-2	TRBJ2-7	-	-	CASSSYYEQYF	TGTGCCAGCAGCTCTTACTACGAGCAGTACTTC
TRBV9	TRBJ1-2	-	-	CASSPRAERTRGYTF	TGTGCCAGCAGCCCGAGGGCGGAGAGGACGAGGGGCTACACCTTC
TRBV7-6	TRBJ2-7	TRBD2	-	CASSLEGLAGEYEQYF	TGTGCCAGCAGCTTAGAGGGACTAGCGGGGGAATACGAGCAGTACTTC
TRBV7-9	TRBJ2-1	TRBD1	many	CASSRRDRVTYNEQFF	TGTGCCAGCAGCCGCCGGGACAGGGTCACCTACAATGAGCAGTTCTTC
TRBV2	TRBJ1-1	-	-	CASSEVSGAAFF	TGTGCCAGCAGTGAAGTTTCGGGAGCAGCTTTCTTT
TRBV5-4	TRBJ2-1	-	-	CASSFFGHGPNEQFF	TGTGCCAGCAGCTTTTTTGGACACGGCCCCAATGAGCAGTTCTTC
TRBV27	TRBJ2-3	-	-	CASSPGGSTDTQYF	TGTGCCAGCAGCCCCGGTGGTAGCACAGATACGCAGTATTTT
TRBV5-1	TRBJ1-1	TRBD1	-	CASSMARLRTGLLFNTEAFF	TGCGCCAGCAGCATGGCACGCCTCCGGACAGGGCTATTATTTAACACTGAAGCTTTCTTT
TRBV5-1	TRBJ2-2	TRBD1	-	CASSSTGTGGTGELFF	TGCGCCAGCAGCTCAACCGGGACAGGGGGCACCGGGGAGCTGTTTTTT
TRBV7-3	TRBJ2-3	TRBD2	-	CASSPGLAGSTDTQYF	TGTGCCAGCAGCCCTGGACTAGCGGGGAGCACAGATACGCAGTATTTT
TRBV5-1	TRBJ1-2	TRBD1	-	CASSDREVGYTF	TGCGCCAGCAGCGACAGGGAAGTGGGCTACACCTTC
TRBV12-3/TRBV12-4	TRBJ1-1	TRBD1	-	CASTDRGWSEAFF	TGTGCCAGCACCGACAGGGGTTGGTCTGAAGCTTTCTTT
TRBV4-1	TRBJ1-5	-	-	CASSQDGERYSNQPQHF	TGCGCCAGCAGCCAAGACGGTGAGCGTTATAGCAATCAGCCCCAGCATTTT
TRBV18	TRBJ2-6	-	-	CASSQGLGRGHSGANVLTF	TGTGCCAGCTCACAGGGTCTTGGCAGGGGACACTCTGGGGCCAACGTCCTGACTTTC
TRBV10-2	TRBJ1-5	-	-	CASSESEDGQPQHF	TGCGCCAGCAGTGAGTCGGAGGACGGTCAGCCCCAGCATTTT
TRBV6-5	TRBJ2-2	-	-	CASSYGDRGTGELFF	TGTGCCAGCAGTTACGGGGATAGGGGGACCGGGGAGCTGTTTTTT
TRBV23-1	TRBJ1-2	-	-	CATTPPGLYYGYTF	TGCGCCACCACGCCCCCAGGGCTTTACTATGGCTACACCTTC
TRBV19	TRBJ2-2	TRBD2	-	CASSPRTSGGVIAGELFF	TGTGCCAGTAGTCCCCGGACTAGCGGGGGAGTTATTGCCGGGGAGCTGTTTTTT